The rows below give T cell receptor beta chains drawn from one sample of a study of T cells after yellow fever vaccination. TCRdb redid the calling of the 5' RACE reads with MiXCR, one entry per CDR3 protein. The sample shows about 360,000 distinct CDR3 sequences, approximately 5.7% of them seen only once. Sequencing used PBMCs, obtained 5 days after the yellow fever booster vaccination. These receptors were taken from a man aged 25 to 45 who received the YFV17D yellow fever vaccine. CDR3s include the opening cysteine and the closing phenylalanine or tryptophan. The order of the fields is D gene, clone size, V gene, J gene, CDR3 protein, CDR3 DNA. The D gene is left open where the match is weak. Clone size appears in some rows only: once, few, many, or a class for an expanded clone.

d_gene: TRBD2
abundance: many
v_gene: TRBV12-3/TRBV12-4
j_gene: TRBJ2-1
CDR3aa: CASSLGAAGTSNEQFF
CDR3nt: TGTGCCAGCAGTTTAGGGGCGGCAGGGACTAGCAATGAGCAGTTCTTC

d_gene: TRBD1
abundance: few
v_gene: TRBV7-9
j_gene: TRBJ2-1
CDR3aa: CASSTGQPYNEQFF
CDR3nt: TGTGCCAGCAGCACGGGACAGCCCTACAATGAGCAGTTCTTC

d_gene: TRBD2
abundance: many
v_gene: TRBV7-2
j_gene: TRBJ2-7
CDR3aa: CASSPAGGWNEQYF
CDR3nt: TGTGCCAGCAGCCCCGCGGGGGGGTGGAACGAGCAGTACTTC

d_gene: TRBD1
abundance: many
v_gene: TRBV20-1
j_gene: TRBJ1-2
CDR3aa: CSARGRLDRGEGLYGYTF
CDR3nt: TGCAGTGCTAGAGGCCGACTCGACAGGGGAGAGGGACTATATGGCTACACCTTC

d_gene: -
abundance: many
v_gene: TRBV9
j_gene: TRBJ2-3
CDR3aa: CASSLQTYTDTQYF
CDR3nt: TGTGCCAGCAGCCTTCAGACTTATACAGATACGCAGTATTTT

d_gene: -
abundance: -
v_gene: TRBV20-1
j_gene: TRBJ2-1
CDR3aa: CSAKGKAGLDEQFF
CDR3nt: TGCAGTGCTAAAGGAAAGGCGGGCTTGGATGAGCAGTTCTTC

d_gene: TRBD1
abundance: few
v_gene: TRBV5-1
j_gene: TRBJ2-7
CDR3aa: CASSLDGTGSYEQYF
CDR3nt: TGCGCCAGCAGCTTGGACGGGACAGGGTCATACGAGCAGTACTTC

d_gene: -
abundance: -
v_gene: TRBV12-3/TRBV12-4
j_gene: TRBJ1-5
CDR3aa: CATCGGDGNQPQHF
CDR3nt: TGTGCCACCTGTGGAGGGGACGGCAATCAGCCCCAGCATTTT

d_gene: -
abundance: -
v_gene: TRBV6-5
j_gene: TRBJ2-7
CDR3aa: CASSYPCRPTYEQYF
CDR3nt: TGTGCCAGCAGTTACCCGTGCAGGCCTACCTACGAGCAGTACTTC

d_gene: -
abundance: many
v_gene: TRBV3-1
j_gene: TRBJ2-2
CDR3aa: CASRRRENTGELFF
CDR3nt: TGTGCCAGCAGGCGGCGGGAGAACACCGGGGAGCTGTTTTTT

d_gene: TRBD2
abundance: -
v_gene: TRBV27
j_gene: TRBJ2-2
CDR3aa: CASSPTGTSGIVGELFF
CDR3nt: TGTGCCAGCAGTCCAACCGGGACTAGCGGGATTGTCGGGGAGCTGTTTTTT

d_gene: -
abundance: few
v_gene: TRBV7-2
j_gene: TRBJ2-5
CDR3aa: CASSLGPRGRGDQETQYF
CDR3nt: TGTGCCAGCAGCTTAGGGCCCAGGGGGAGGGGGGATCAAGAGACCCAGTACTTC

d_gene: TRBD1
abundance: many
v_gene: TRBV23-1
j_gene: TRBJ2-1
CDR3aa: CASSRVGQGPPLNEQFF
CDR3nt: TGCGCCAGCAGTCGGGTGGGACAGGGTCCTCCGTTGAATGAGCAGTTCTTC

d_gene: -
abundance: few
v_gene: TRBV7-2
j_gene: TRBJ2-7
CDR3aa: CASSLAGEVREQYF
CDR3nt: TGTGCCAGCAGCTTAGCGGGAGAAGTACGCGAGCAGTACTTC

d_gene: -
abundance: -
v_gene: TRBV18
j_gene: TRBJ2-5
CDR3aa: CASLPPIGETQYF
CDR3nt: TGTGCCAGCTTACCACCGATTGGGGAGACCCAGTACTTC

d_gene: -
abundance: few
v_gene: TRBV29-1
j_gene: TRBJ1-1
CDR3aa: CSVAVLAEAFF
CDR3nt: TGCAGCGTTGCGGTGTTGGCTGAAGCTTTCTTT

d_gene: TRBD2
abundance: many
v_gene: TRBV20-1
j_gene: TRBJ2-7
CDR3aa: CSARDMNAAGQPYEQYF
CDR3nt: TGCAGTGCTAGAGATATGAACGCAGCGGGGCAACCCTACGAGCAGTACTTC

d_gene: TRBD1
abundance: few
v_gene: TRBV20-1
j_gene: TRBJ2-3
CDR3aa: CSAREGQPTDTQYF
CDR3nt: TGCAGTGCTAGAGAGGGACAGCCAACAGATACGCAGTATTTT

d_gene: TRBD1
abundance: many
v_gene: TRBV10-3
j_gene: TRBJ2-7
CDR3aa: CAIRTGTGTYEQYF
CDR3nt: TGTGCCATCAGAACCGGGACAGGGACCTACGAGCAGTACTTC

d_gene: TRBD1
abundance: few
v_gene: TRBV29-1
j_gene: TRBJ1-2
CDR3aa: CSVDSDRALGYTF
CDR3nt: TGCAGCGTTGACTCGGACAGGGCTCTTGGCTACACCTTC

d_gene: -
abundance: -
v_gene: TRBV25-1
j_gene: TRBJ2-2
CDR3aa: CASSNLNTGELFF
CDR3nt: TGTGCCAGCAGTAATCTGAACACCGGGGAGCTGTTTTTT

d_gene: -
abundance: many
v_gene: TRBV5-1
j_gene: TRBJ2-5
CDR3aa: CASSQRVEQETQYF
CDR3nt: TGCGCCAGCAGCCAACGGGTTGAACAAGAGACCCAGTACTTC

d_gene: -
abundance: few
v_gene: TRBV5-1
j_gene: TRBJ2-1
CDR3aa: CASSLGRTLADEQFF
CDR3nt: TGCGCCAGCAGCTTAGGGCGGACCCTGGCGGATGAGCAGTTCTTC

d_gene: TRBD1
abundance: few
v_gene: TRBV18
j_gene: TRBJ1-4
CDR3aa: CASSQGAAEKLFF
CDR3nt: TGTGCCAGCTCACAGGGGGCGGCTGAAAAACTGTTTTTT

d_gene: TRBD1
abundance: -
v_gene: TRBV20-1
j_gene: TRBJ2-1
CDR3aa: CCARGGTGGSLNELFF
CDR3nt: TGCTGTGCTAGAGGGGGGACAGGGGGAAGCCTCAATGAGCTGTTCTTC

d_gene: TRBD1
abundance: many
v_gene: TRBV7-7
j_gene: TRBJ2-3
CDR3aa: CASSLGQGGTDTQYF
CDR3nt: TGTGCTAGCAGCTTGGGACAGGGGGGCACAGATACGCAGTATTTT

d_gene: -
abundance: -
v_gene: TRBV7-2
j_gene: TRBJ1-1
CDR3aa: CASSSQTANTEAFF
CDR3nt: TGTGCCAGCAGCAGTCAAACAGCGAACACTGAAGCTTTCTTT

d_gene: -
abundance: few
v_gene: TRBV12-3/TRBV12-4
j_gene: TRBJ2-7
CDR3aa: CASSFSGAGQYF
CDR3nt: TGTGCCAGCAGTTTCTCGGGGGCCGGGCAGTACTTC